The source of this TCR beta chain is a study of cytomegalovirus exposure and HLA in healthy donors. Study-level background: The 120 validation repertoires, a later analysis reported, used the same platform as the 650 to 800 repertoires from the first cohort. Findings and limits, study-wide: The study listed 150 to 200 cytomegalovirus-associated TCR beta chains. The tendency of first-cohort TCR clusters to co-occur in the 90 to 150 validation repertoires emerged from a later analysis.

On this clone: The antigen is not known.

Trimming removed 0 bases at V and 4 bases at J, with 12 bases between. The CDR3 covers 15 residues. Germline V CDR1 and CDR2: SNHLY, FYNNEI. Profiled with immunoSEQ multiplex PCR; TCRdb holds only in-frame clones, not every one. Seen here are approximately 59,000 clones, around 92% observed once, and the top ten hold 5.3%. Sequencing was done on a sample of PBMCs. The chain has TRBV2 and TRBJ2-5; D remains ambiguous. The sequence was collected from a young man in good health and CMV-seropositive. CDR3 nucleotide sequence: TGTGCCAGCAGTGAAGCGGAGTACACGGGAGAGACCCAGTACTTC. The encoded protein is CASSEAEYTGETQYF.